This paragraph reports one T cell receptor (beta chain). This sample is drawn from a study of blood T cell repertoires in COVID-19. At the level of the study: Donors in the United States, Italy and Spain gave samples during acute or convalescent COVID-19. Sources were T cells, B-cell-depleted T cells, or PBMCs; the material itself was cDNA or gDNA.

The authors' processing: Estimation of nucleated cell counts was performed using reference gene primer amplification. Clones were read by immunoSEQ multiplex PCR, and TCRdb kept only the in-frame ones, dropping some. That table supplies the V and J calls and clone size; D and trimming were determined from the DNA. The data hold more than 200,000 clones, with less than 90% observed a single time. V was pared by 3 bases and J by 8 bases, with 18 bases of the junction left unmatched. Germline V lookup: CDR1 KGHDR, CDR2 SFDVKD. The CDR3 spans 18 residues. Sequenced: peripheral blood. The receptor was derived from a man between 60 and 75 years old with acute or convalescent COVID-19. This chain links TRBV24-1 with TRBJ2-1, with 7 bases fitting TRBD2. The chain's CDR3 is CATSDRSGAGPKRDEQFF. For the CDR3, the DNA is TGTGCCACCAGTGATCGAAGCGGAGCGGGGCCCAAAAGGGATGAGCAGTTCTTC.